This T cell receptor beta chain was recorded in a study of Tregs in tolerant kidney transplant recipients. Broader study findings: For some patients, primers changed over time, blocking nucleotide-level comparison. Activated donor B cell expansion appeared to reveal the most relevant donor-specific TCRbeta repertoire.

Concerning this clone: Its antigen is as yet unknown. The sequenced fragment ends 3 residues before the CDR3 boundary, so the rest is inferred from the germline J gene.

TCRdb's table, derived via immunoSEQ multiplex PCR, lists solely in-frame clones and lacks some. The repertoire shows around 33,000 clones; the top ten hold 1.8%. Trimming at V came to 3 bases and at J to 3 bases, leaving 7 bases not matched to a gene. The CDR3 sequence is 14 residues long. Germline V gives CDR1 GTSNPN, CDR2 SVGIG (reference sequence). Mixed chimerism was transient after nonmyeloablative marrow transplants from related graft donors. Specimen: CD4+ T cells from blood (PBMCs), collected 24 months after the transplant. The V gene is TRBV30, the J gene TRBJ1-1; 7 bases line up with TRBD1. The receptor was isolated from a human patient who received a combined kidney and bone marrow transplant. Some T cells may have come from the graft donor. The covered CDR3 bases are TGTGCCTGGAGCATCTCGACAGGGTACACTGAA. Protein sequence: CAWSISTGYTE. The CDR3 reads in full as CAWSISTGYTEAFF.